The 2 T cell receptor beta chains given below trace back to one sample, sequenced in a study of shared clonotypes between healthy human individuals. The method was immunoSEQ multiplex PCR; TCRdb's version includes in-frame clones alone and lacks a portion of them. The table lists over 700,000 clones, roughly 72% of them singletons. Specimen: memory CD4+ T cells sorted from blood. Indicated subset: CD45RA-negative fraction. Source of these receptors: a woman between 25 and 40 years old in good health.

The chain links TRBV2 to TRBJ2-6; 7 nucleotides align to TRBD1. Trimming removed 7 bases from V and 2 bases from J; junction bases left unmatched: 11. Per germline, CDR1 SNHLY and CDR2 FYNNEI. This CDR3 contains 17 residues. The CDR3 sequence is CASTEIRGTAGANVLTF. The CDR3 nucleotides read TGTGCCAGCACCGAAATACGAGGGACAGCTGGGGCCAACGTCCTGACTTTC.

CDR3 bases: TGTGCCAGTAGGGGACAGGGGGCGTCCGGGGAGCTGTTTTTT. It encodes CASRGQGASGELFF. This chain uses TRBV19 with TRBJ2-2; TRBD1 matches at 12 bases. J was trimmed by 6 bases and V by 6 bases; bases with no gene match: 2. CDR1 and CDR2 (germline): LNHDA, SQIVND (reference sequence). The CDR3 has 14 residues.